The next 19 T cell receptor beta chains were all read from a single sample in a study of blood T cell repertoires in COVID-19. TCRdb's copy holds only in-frame clones and misses some; the assay was immunoSEQ multiplex PCR. The sample shows 110,000 to 150,000 clones, roughly 78% of them seen only once. Sequenced: peripheral blood. The origin of the receptors is a man aged 60 to 75 with acute or convalescent COVID-19.

The V and J genes are TRBV7-9 and TRBJ1-2, with a possible D match to TRBD1 (5 bases). Deletions cut 4 bases from V and 4 bases from J, with 10 bases between. CDR1 is SEHNR and CDR2 is FQNEAQ in the germline V gene (reference sequence). The CDR3 loop spans 13 amino acids. The CDR3: CASSSGGVYGYTF. The DNA for the CDR3 is TGTGCCAGCAGCTCTGGGGGGGTCTATGGCTACACCTTC.

The chain couples TRBV6-4 to TRBJ1-1, with a tentative D call TRBD1 (5 bases). With 6 bases removed from V and 7 bases from J, the gap between germline ends came to 15 bases. There are 13 residues in the CDR3. The germline V gene encodes CDR1 MRHNA and CDR2 SNTAGT. CDR3 DNA: TGTGCCAGCAGCCTCTGGGGGGGAGGTGAAGCTTTCTTT. It codes for CASSLWGGGEAFF.

This clone was seen only once. The V gene is TRBV5-4, the J gene TRBJ1-4; 7 bases are a match to TRBD1. V gave up 4 bases and J gave up 8 bases; unmatched junction bases: 8. The germline V gene has CDR1 SGHNT and CDR2 YYREEE (reference sequence). The length of the CDR3 is 14 residues. The CDR3 loop is CASSRDRVGEKLFF. The CDR3 nucleotides read TGTGCCAGCAGCCGAGACAGGGTGGGAGAAAAACTGTTTTTT.

This sequence joins TRBV6-2 or TRBV6-3 and TRBJ1-2; tentatively, D is TRBD1 (6 bases). Germline V lookup: CDR1 MNHEY, CDR2 SVGEGT. The germline V and J ends were trimmed by 0 bases and 8 bases, with 16 bases remaining between them. The CDR3 is 15 residues long. The CDR3: CASSYSAMTQGGYTF. The CDR3 DNA is TGTGCCAGCAGTTACTCCGCCATGACCCAGGGGGGCTACACCTTC.

V and J are TRBV7-9 and TRBJ2-4; 8 bases fit TRBD2. The length of the CDR3 is 15 residues. Losses at the gene ends were 5 bases for V and 5 bases for J; bases not matched to a gene: 8. The germline CDR1 and CDR2 sequences are SEHNR and FQNEAQ (reference sequence). CDR3 loop: CASSPGTRTQNIQYF. The CDR3 coding sequence is TGTGCCAGCAGCCCCGGGACTAGAACCCAAAACATTCAGTACTTC.

The gene calls are TRBV11-2 and TRBJ2-5; 14 bases map to TRBD2. The V and J ends lost 1 base and 3 bases, in that order; junction bases with no gene match: 1. Germline V gene data show CDR1 as SGHAT and CDR2 as FQNNGV. The CDR3 runs 16 residues. CDR3 sequence reads: CASSLGLAGGKETQYF. As DNA, the CDR3 is TGTGCCAGCAGCTTAGGACTAGCGGGAGGGAAAGAGACCCAGTACTTC.

This clone occurred a few times. The chain couples TRBV7-8 to TRBJ2-7; a weak D match, TRBD1 (5 bases). CDR1 is SGHVS and CDR2 is FQNEAQ in the germline V gene. The CDR3 length is 17 residues. Trimming took off 3 bases at V and 0 bases at J, with 18 bases between the two ends. The CDR3 nucleotides read TGTGCCAGCAGCTTTAGCACTGGGGCGCTTAGCTCCTACGAGCAGTACTTC. Encoded protein: CASSFSTGALSSYEQYF.

The V gene is TRBV4-2, the J gene TRBJ2-3; possibly TRBD2 for D (6 bases). The CDR3 runs to 15 residues. The V and J ends lost 4 bases and 0 bases respectively, with 11 bases between them. Germline CDR1 reads LGHNA; CDR2 reads YNFKEQ. The CDR3 loop is CASSPEGTSTDTQYF. For the CDR3, the DNA is TGTGCCAGCAGCCCCGAAGGGACTAGCACAGATACGCAGTATTTT.

This clone came up a few times. J is TRBJ2-5 and V is TRBV30; TRBD1 might be the D (6 bases). Germline CDR1 is GTSNPN and CDR2 is SVGIG (reference sequence). The CDR3 length is 12 residues. Deletions cut 5 bases from V and 4 bases from J, with 11 bases between. This chain's CDR3 is CAWDRLGETQYF. In DNA form, the CDR3 reads TGTGCCTGGGACAGGTTAGGAGAGACCCAGTACTTC.

This clone was seen just once. V and J are TRBV2 and TRBJ1-4; D gene uncertain. The CDR3 is 13 amino acids. V was trimmed by 10 bases and J by 8 bases, leaving 17 bases between them. From germline, CDR1 is SNHLY and CDR2 FYNNEI. The CDR3 DNA is TGTGCCACTCACTCGGTGAGGCAGGAAAAACTGTTTTTT. The encoded protein is CATHSVRQEKLFF.

The rearrangement uses TRBV28 and TRBJ2-2, with 11 bases matching TRBD2. J was trimmed by 4 bases and V by 6 bases; bases with no gene match: 4. CDR3 length: 15 residues. CDR1 MDHEN and CDR2 SYDVKM come from the germline V gene. The CDR3 here is CASSTSGSGTGELFF. The CDR3 DNA follows: TGTGCCAGCAGCACTAGCGGGAGCGGCACCGGGGAGCTGTTTTTT. Complete variable domain (other parts from reference TRBV28 and TRBJ2-2): DVKVTQSSRYLVKRTGEKVFLECVQDMDHENMFWYRQDPGLGLRLIYFSYDVKMKEKGDIPEGYSVSREKKERFSLILESASTNQTSMYLCASSTSGSGTGELFFGEGSRLTVL.

The V call is TRBV10-3, the J call TRBJ2-7, with 7 bases lining up with TRBD2. CDR1 is ENHRY and CDR2 is SYGVKD in the germline V gene. The CDR3 contains 16 residues. After removal of 4 bases from V and 4 bases from J, the junction contained 13 bases not matched to a gene. The CDR3 DNA sequence: TGTGCCATCAGTGGGGCGACTAGCTCTCATCCTTACGAGCAGTACTTC. It specifies CAISGATSSHPYEQYF.

The table lists this clone with a few counts. V and J are TRBV3-1 (or the pseudogene TRBV3-2) and TRBJ1-6; 8 nucleotides align to TRBD1. Germline V gene data show CDR1 as LGHDT and CDR2 as YNNKEL (reference sequence). The CDR3 sequence is 15 residues long. Losses at the gene ends were 4 bases for V and 7 bases for J; bases not matched to a gene: 6. The CDR3 coding sequence is TGTGCCAGCAGCCTTGGACAGGGCGGAAATTCACCCCTCCACTTT. Protein: CASSLGQGGNSPLHF.

This clone came up a few times. The chain is built from TRBV7-6 and TRBJ2-6, with 7 bases fitting TRBD1. Germline CDR1 reads SGHVS; CDR2 reads FNYEAQ. V gave up 1 base and J gave up 8 bases; unmatched junction bases: 5. CDR3 length: 15 amino acids. CDR3 sequence reads: CASSLGQGQTNVLTF. CDR3 nucleotide sequence: TGTGCCAGCAGCTTAGGACAGGGTCAGACCAACGTCCTGACTTTC.

The chain has TRBV28 and TRBJ1-3, with D maybe TRBD1 (5 bases). Trimming left V 2 bases short and J 1 base short, with 6 bases between. This CDR3 is 14 amino acids long. Germline assignment: CDR1 MDHEN and CDR2 SYDVKM. CDR3 DNA sequence: TGTGCCAGCAGTTTACCAGGGTCTGGAAACACCATATATTTT. Its protein is CASSLPGSGNTIYF. Filled out from reference TRBV28 and TRBJ1-3, the complete variable domain reads DVKVTQSSRYLVKRTGEKVFLECVQDMDHENMFWYRQDPGLGLRLIYFSYDVKMKEKGDIPEGYSVSREKKERFSLILESASTNQTSMYLCASSLPGSGNTIYFGEGSWLTVV.

This chain joins TRBV25-1 and TRBJ2-7, with TRBD2 identical over 14 bases. The CDR3 spans 18 residues. The V segment lost 4 bases and the J segment 2 bases; nucleotides outside the gene matches: 10. The germline CDR1 and CDR2 sequences are MGHDK and SYGVNS. CDR3 residues: CASSVGTSGRVITYEQYF. CDR3 nucleotide sequence: TGTGCCAGCAGTGTCGGGACTAGCGGGAGAGTAATCACCTACGAGCAGTACTTC.

The chain has TRBV28 and TRBJ2-7; 12 bases align to TRBD2. V lost 5 bases to trimming and J lost 2 bases; unmatched junction nucleotides: 16. Germline V gives CDR1 MDHEN, CDR2 SYDVKM. The CDR3 contains 19 residues. CDR3 in amino acids: CASSPPLLAGGPLAYEQYF. CDR3 coding DNA: TGTGCCAGCAGTCCCCCTCTCCTAGCGGGAGGGCCCCTCGCCTACGAGCAGTACTTC.

The rearrangement joins TRBV6-4 to TRBJ2-3; D might be TRBD2 (6 bases). Trimming left V 3 bases short and J 2 bases short, with 15 bases between. This CDR3 contains 16 residues. Per germline, CDR1 MRHNA and CDR2 SNTAGT. CDR3 sequence reads: CASSEGHSGLTDTQYF. The CDR3 DNA follows: TGTGCCAGCAGTGAAGGACATAGCGGACTCACAGATACGCAGTATTTT.

This sequence joins TRBV6-5 and TRBJ1-5, with D hard to call. The CDR3 has 15 amino acids. V gave up 6 bases and J gave up 2 bases, with 14 bases separating them. CDR1 and CDR2 from the germline V gene are MNHEY and SVGAGI. The CDR3 loop is CASSHERSGNQPQHF. The CDR3 DNA follows: TGTGCCAGCAGCCATGAGCGGTCAGGCAATCAGCCCCAGCATTTT.